This T cell receptor beta chain was captured in a study of Ad26.COV2.S vaccination and SARS-CoV-2 variants. Study-wide background: The authors gave Ad26.COV2.S intramuscularly, either once or twice 56 days apart.

General observations from the study: The study found higher spike-specific TCR breadth in vaccine than placebo recipients. Reportedly, after vaccination the spike-specific CD8+ and CD4+ T cell responses displayed substantial breadth.

Germline CDR1 is LNHDA and CDR2 is SQIVND (reference sequence). The CDR3 extends over 16 amino acids. V dropped 5 bases and J dropped 1; count of bases not matched to a gene: 5. Some clones are missing from TCRdb's copy, which holds only in-frame ones; the method was immunoSEQ multiplex PCR. This sample has some 320,000 clones, with 85% found just once. On this clone itself: Its antigen remains unidentified.

Stated treatment: around 19 received Ad26.COV2.S at low or high dose, single or two shots; roughly 5 received placebo; per-sample allocation not given. Vaccine and placebo recipients were sampled on day 63 after the first injection. An adult of 18-55 years in Boston served as donor. This chain connects TRBV19 to TRBJ1-5, with 10 positions matching TRBD1. Here the sequenced sample was peripheral blood, taken in a trial of Ad26.COV2.S vaccine versus placebo. The sequence was obtained from a person between 18 and 65 years old who received the Ad26.COV2.S COVID-19 vaccine or a placebo. The CDR3 loop reads CASSGDRGRSNQPQHF. The CDR3 DNA sequence: TGTGCCAGTAGTGGGGACAGGGGACGAAGCAATCAGCCCCAGCATTTT.